Sequencing of this T cell receptor beta chain was carried out in a study of T cells after yellow fever vaccination (dated by TCRdb to between 2018 and 2020). About the full investigation: The SMART-Seq v4 Ultra Low Input RNA kit was used to prepare libraries from fractions with low cell numbers. To track T-cell clones before and after primary and booster YFV17D yellow fever vaccination, bulk TCR alpha and beta repertoires were sequenced longitudinally. The cohort comprised two healthy male donors, one aged 18 to 29 and one aged 30 to 39 years. Blood was collected at multiple timepoints before and after primary and secondary immunization, and bulk PBMC replicates and cell subsets were isolated.

What the study reported, not specific to this receptor: Because abundant contaminating clonotypes from the bulk population could be contained in FACS-sorted repertoires, computational filtering was required. Because the study included only a couple of donors, the extent to which the findings can be generalized is limited. Compared with the primary T-cell response, the secondary T-cell response was faster but weaker, reaching its peak on day 5 rather than on day 15. A small fraction of clonotypes appeared in both the CD4 and CD8 compartments, likely as a result of convergent recombination. Most clones expanded after primary vaccination (96% of CD4 and about 85% of CD8) were re-detected after the booster, suggesting that broad memory maintenance occurred.

TCR cDNA was made using 5'RACE template switching, a step that added a universal primer site and unique molecular identifiers. cDNA synthesis was primed from both the TCR alpha and TCR beta constant segments. Library amplification used two PCR steps, and the second PCR step added sample barcodes and sequencing adapters. Sequencing of the libraries was done on either Illumina HiSeq 2500 (2x100 bp) or NovaSeq (2x150 bp). The authors' pipeline ran thus. MIGEC was used to demultiplex reads and collapse the reads into UMI consensus sequences, and MiXCR was used for V(D)J alignment. Using edgeR on replicate PBMC samples, clonotypes were called vaccine-responding if FDR was below 0.01 and the log2 fold change was above 5 up to day 15. CD4 or CD8 identity was assigned to each bulk clonotype according to whether the clonotype was present at higher abundance in the sequenced CD4 repertoire or the sequenced CD8 repertoire. Using fastp trimming at Q25 and MiXCR clonotype assembly, TCRdb reanalyzed the public sequencing data and kept in-frame beta chains. A single entry per CDR3 protein holds the most common genes and DNA from its merged rows. The V and J calls were not made by the authors but by TCRdb's processing. This sample has fewer than 450,000 distinct CDR3 sequences in its table, and less than 9.5% of those were observed once. The ten biggest clones cover about 16% of the sample.

This clonotype was picked up a small number of times. The clone's antigen remains unknown. Within one base of it there is no much larger clone, and no base qualities were kept. V lost 1 base and J lost 0 bases; the stretch between them is 8 bases long. The CDR3 goes from the cysteine to the valine over 14 residues. Only the CDR3 DNA stays, 42 bases, in frame from base 1. According to the germline V gene, CDR1 reads SGHRS and CDR2 reads YFSETQ. The treatment or condition tag for this specimen amounts to: live attenuated yellow fever vaccine strain. At each blood-draw timepoint, two biological replicates of bulk PBMCs were obtained. PBMCs were isolated from peripheral blood using a standard Ficoll-Paque protocol. TriZol was used to extract RNA from bulk PBMCs, CD4 and CD8 fractions, and dextramer-positive and dextramer-negative fractions.

The TCR was taken from a man between 18 and 35 years old who received the YFV17D yellow fever vaccine. The specimen comprised PBMCs, sampled about 49 days after the first yellow fever vaccination. The chain is assembled from TRBV5-1 and TRBJ2-7, and TRBD2 may be the D gene, going by 6 matching bases. The CDR3 here reads CASSLIGSSYEQYV. At the DNA level, the sequence is TGCGCCAGCAGCTTGATCGGGAGCTCCTACGAGCAGTACGTC.